Given below is one T cell receptor beta chain in context. Its target antigen remains unknown. There are no base qualities to consult, and no much larger clone falls within one base. The data originate from a study of T cell responses to AZD1222 COVID-19 vaccine (dated by TCRdb to 2020 to 2022). With regard to the full study: TCR sequencing covered 230 to 250 trial participants: roughly 200 given two doses of AZD1222 and about 26 given two doses of MenACWY control vaccine. Enrollment into the trials was organized by age into subgroups of 18-55, 56-69 and 70-plus years, and those subgroups contained approximately 150, 30 and 60 TCR-sequenced participants, respectively. Results and caveats for the whole study, not just this receptor: Vaccine-associated CD4 TCRs spanned the whole spike protein, with dominant responses in regions 160-218 and 743-854. The 56-69-year group was small, and its depth increase did not reach significance, likely because of low power. Reportedly, close to half of the unique spike-specific TCRs recognized epitopes lying outside the regions that are mutated in the B.1.351 and B.1.1.7 variants. Conclusions about previously exposed vaccinees are limited, since just 5 or 6 AZD1222 recipients were seropositive for SARS-CoV-2 at baseline. After two AZD1222 doses, both the breadth and the depth of spike-specific TCRs were significantly higher than at day 0 and than in MenACWY recipients. Because no day 14 peak-response samples were available, repertoires were characterized only after the peak T cell response. Most participants were white British and females outnumbered males, and the authors suggested that clonal diversity may have been underestimated.

The junction shows trimming of 3 bases on V and 0 bases on J, plus 12 bases between the germline ends. Spanning cysteine to phenylalanine, the CDR3 consists of 15 amino acids. Only the CDR3 part of the read is kept: 45 bases, read in frame from the first base. As encoded in the germline V gene (reference sequence), CDR1 is DFQATT while CDR2 is SNEGSKA. The CDR3 regions of human TCRbeta chains were analyzed by immunosequencing. The published analysis was carried out like this. TCRs in the repertoires were compared against a reference library of SARS-CoV-2-specific TCRs that had been generated with the MIRA antigen-specificity platform. Breadth was defined as the fraction of unique TCRs that were SARS-CoV-2-associated, and depth was defined as the fraction of total T cells that were SARS-CoV-2-associated. Each spike-specific TCR was assigned to its reactive spike region and to a CD4 or CD8 class using the MIRA data. Log10-transformed breadth and depth values were compared by one-way ANOVA with Sidak's multiple comparisons tests. Held by TCRdb, this immuneACCESS table contains in-frame sequences only and omits some clones. Under half of the omission traces to an unresolved V gene where checked; the cause of the rest is unknown. V and J calls and clone size are given by that table; D and trimming were obtained from the DNA. The sample data list 210,000 or so clones, and 94% of these were observed just once. The top ten constitute around 1.8% of the sample.

The time point label corresponds to: about 28 days (+/-7) after the second vaccine dose. The treatment or condition label, read with the paper, signifies: meningococcal conjugate vaccine given as trial control. Samples from vaccinated people were obtained from the UK trials COV001 and COV002, which included a single-blind randomized controlled phase 2/3 trial of AZD1222 (ChAdOx1 nCoV-19) in healthy adults. For TCRbeta chain sequencing, PBMC samples were collected from trial participants at day 0 and at day 28 after the second dose. This chain joins TRBV20-1 to TRBJ1-5; the D region possibly corresponds to TRBD1 (5 bases align). The source was peripheral blood, collected 28 days after the second dose of the MenACWY control vaccine. This sequence was found in an adult who received the MenACWY meningococcal vaccine as a control. Read as DNA, the sequence is TGCAGTGCTAGTTCGCAGGGCATTAGCAATCAGCCCCAGCATTTT. Its translation reads: CSASSQGISNQPQHF.